This entry describes one T cell receptor (beta chain). What this receptor recognizes is not known. Base qualities are not at hand, and no much larger clone is one base apart. This record belongs to a study of identifying expanded T cells in peripheral blood (dated by TCRdb to about 2019). Background on the whole study: Technical replicates were generated by sequencing separate aliquots of the same genomic DNA pool, and four replicates were compared pairwise.

The immunoSEQ Assay, which relies on bias-controlled multiplex PCR amplification of genomic DNA, was used to profile TCRbeta CDR3 regions. Under the source paper's analysis protocol: The absolute abundance of each unique TCRbeta CDR3 region was quantified after sequences were collapsed and filtered. Differential abundance was tested with a binomial (Fisher-equivalent) model and with a beta-binomial model adding time-dependent variance fitted from healthy donors. Clones with fewer than 5 combined templates were removed, and a clone was called differentially abundant if the clone's Benjamini-Hochberg FDR was below 0.01. In the beta-binomial model, variance was expressed as a function of the total template count across the two samples, in the form v = (b*log(k)+a)^2. What TCRdb holds here is the immuneACCESS table cut down to in-frame rearrangements. Part of the clones is not present; checked against another copy, under half of the missing clones reflect an unresolved V gene, and the others are unexplained. That table is the source of V, J and clone size, and D and trimming were worked out from the DNA. The table for this sample lists approximately 130,000 clones; roughly 80% of them were counted only once. More than 2.5% of the sample comes from the top ten.

General findings and caveats noted by the study authors: The authors expected that biological variance in healthy repertoires might rise further over much longer intervals, such as months to years. Across all healthy-donor time intervals, the beta-binomial model significantly lowered both the number of clones called differentially abundant and the false-positive rate. The binomial model flagged around 1.2 differentially abundant clones between technical replicates but 15 to 17 over approximately 2 weeks and approximately 18 over four weeks. For all healthy donors, the variance in clone template counts between approximately two-week samples rose significantly as total template count increased.

For CDR1 and CDR2, the germline V gene lists MNHEY and SVGAGI. Reading from cysteine to phenylalanine, the CDR3 counts 14 amino acids. The CDR3 DNA has 42 bases and is translated from base 1. V is cut back by 9 bases and J by 2 bases, with 9 bases in the junction unmatched. No immune events, such as infections, were documented for the healthy donors during the collection period. Blood repertoires from healthy donors were used as a training cohort for calibrating time-dependent variance in a beta-binomial model of differential abundance of T-cell clones. The training cohort comprised approximately 10 healthy donors, 3 female and 7 male. An age range of roughly 25 to 65 years, with an average of about 45 years, was recorded for the donors. Obtained from a commercial supplier, whole blood was collected from each healthy donor at three time points set approximately two weeks apart. For immunosequencing, genomic DNA was extracted from unsorted whole blood.

The sample consisted of blood. The sequence is built from TRBV6-5 and TRBJ2-7; 8 nucleotides in the junction match TRBD2. The receptor was derived from a person between 18 and 75 years old in good health. The CDR3 sequence is CASWVGLDTYEQYF. The bases read TGTGCCAGTTGGGTGGGACTAGACACCTACGAGCAGTACTTC.